This entry lists 28 T cell receptor beta chains sequenced from one sample in a study of T cell responses to AZD1222 COVID-19 vaccine. Some clones are missing from TCRdb's copy, which holds only in-frame ones; the method was immunoSEQ multiplex PCR. This sample has around 190,000 clones; around 90% occur once, and the top ten carry approximately 10%. The sequences come from peripheral blood, collected 28 days after the second AZD1222 dose. These TCRs come from an adult who received the AZD1222 COVID-19 vaccine.

The chain links TRBV2 to TRBJ2-7; D may be TRBD1 or TRBD2 (5 bases each). The CDR3 is made up of 14 amino acids. CDR1 and CDR2 from the germline V gene are SNHLY and FYNNEI. V was pared by 4 bases and J by 4 bases, with 14 bases between. The CDR3 here is CASSAPGAGYEQYF. The CDR3 bases are TGTGCCAGCAGTGCGCCCGGGGCTGGGTACGAGCAGTACTTC.

The CDR3 reads CASSLGSSRRNYNEQFF. DNA for the CDR3: TGTGCCAGCAGCTTGGGGTCGAGCCGGAGGAATTACAATGAGCAGTTCTTC. J is TRBJ2-1 and V is TRBV5-4; a weak D match, TRBD2 (5 bases). Germline V gene sequence: CDR1 SGHNT, CDR2 YYREEE (reference sequence). V was trimmed by 0 bases and J by 4 bases, leaving 17 bases between them. The CDR3 has 17 residues.

CDR3 loop: CATSDPLSSTETQYF. The DNA of the CDR3 is TGTGCCACCAGTGATCCCCTGTCTAGCACCGAGACCCAGTACTTC. The V call is TRBV24-1, the J call TRBJ2-5, with TRBD2 as a possible D gene (5 bases). The length of the CDR3 is 15 residues. V gave up 3 bases and J gave up 5 bases, with 15 bases separating them. In germline, CDR1 is KGHDR, CDR2 SFDVKD.

The chain recombines TRBV19 with TRBJ1-2; weak D call: TRBD1 (6 bases). V lost 3 bases and J lost 5, with 10 bases in between. This CDR3 comprises 13 residues. In germline, CDR1 is LNHDA, CDR2 SQIVND (reference sequence). The CDR3 sequence is CASSIQGMYGYTF. In DNA, the CDR3 is TGTGCCAGTAGTATCCAGGGGATGTATGGCTACACCTTC.

The chain links TRBV24-1 to TRBJ1-1; 10 bases match TRBD1. There are 15 residues in the CDR3. Trimming removed 3 bases from V and 4 bases from J; junction bases left unmatched: 4. Germline V gene lookup returns CDR1 KGHDR and CDR2 SFDVKD. In DNA, the CDR3 is TGTGCCACCAGTGATGCCGGGACAGGGGTCACTGAAGCTTTCTTT. This codes for CATSDAGTGVTEAFF.

V and J are TRBV5-6 and TRBJ2-6; D is undetermined. Per the germline V gene, CDR1 is SGHDT and CDR2 is YYEEEE. The CDR3 length is 16 residues. V dropped 0 bases and J dropped 4 bases, with 11 bases sitting between them. CDR3 DNA: TGTGCCAGCAGCTTGGAGCTGCGCTCCGGGGCCAACGTCCTGACTTTC. This gives the protein CASSLELRSGANVLTF.

The chain links TRBV28 to TRBJ1-1; 9 bases fit TRBD1. V lost 7 bases and J lost 7; bases outside the gene matches: 7. Germline CDR1 is MDHEN and CDR2 is SYDVKM. The CDR3 consists of 13 residues. The CDR3 coding sequence is TGTGCCAGCACTACTGCGGACAGGGGTGAAGCTTTCTTT. Amino acids: CASTTADRGEAFF.

CDR3 nucleotide sequence: TGTGCCAGCAGTTACTCGAACACCGGAAACACCATATATTTT. It codes for CASSYSNTGNTIYF. The chain links TRBV6-5 to TRBJ1-3; D not resolved. Germline CDR1 reads MNHEY; CDR2 reads SVGAGI. The CDR3 is 14 residues long. V was clipped by 0 bases and J by 4 bases, with 7 bases between them.

Concerning this clone: The sample carries other DNA sequences with the same CDR3. This chain connects TRBV12-3 or TRBV12-4 to TRBJ1-1; D gene unclear. Trimming shortened V by 0 bases and J by 1 base, and 3 bases separated the two germline ends. There are 13 residues in the CDR3. The chain's CDR3 is CASSLAGNTEAFF. The CDR3 coding sequence is TGTGCCAGCAGTTTAGCCGGGAACACTGAAGCTTTCTTT.

The chain couples TRBV30 to TRBJ2-7; D unresolved. CDR3 length: 9 residues. V lost 3 bases and J 7 bases, leaving 4 bases between the germline ends. Germline V gene data show CDR1 as GTSNPN and CDR2 as SVGIG (reference sequence). The CDR3: CAWRGEQYF. The CDR3 DNA follows: TGTGCCTGGAGGGGTGAGCAGTACTTC. The entire variable domain, with the rest obtained from reference TRBV30 and TRBJ2-7, is as follows: SQTIHQWPATLVQPVGSPLSLECTVEGTSNPNLYWYRQAAGRGLQLLFYSVGIGQISSEVPQNLSASRPQDRQFILSSKKLLLSDSGFYLCAWRGEQYFGPGTRLTVT.

The chain is built from TRBV5-5 and TRBJ1-1; the D is unclear. The length of the CDR3 is 14 residues. In germline, CDR1 is SGHKS, CDR2 YYEKEE (reference sequence). Trimming removed 4 bases at V and 1 base at J, with 11 bases between. CDR3 coding DNA: TGTGCCAGCAGCCGCCGGACGGAGAACACTGAAGCTTTCTTT. Translating it yields CASSRRTENTEAFF.

This clone was found a few times. CDR3 in amino acids: CASSLETGQLIEAFF. As DNA, the CDR3 is TGCGCCAGCAGCTTGGAAACGGGACAGTTAATTGAAGCTTTCTTT. V and J are TRBV5-1 and TRBJ1-1, with 7 bases fitting TRBD1. With 0 bases clipped from V and 7 bases from J, the junction kept 9 bases outside the gene matches. This CDR3 is built from 15 residues. Germline V gives CDR1 SGHRS, CDR2 YFSETQ.

DNA for the CDR3: TGTGCCAGCACTCCCTCCGGGACAAGGGGCTACACCTTC. Encoded protein: CASTPSGTRGYTF. The genes are TRBV12-3 or TRBV12-4 and TRBJ1-2, with D possibly matching TRBD1 (6 bases). CDR3 size: 13 residues. Trimming removed 7 bases from V and 8 bases from J, with 17 bases in between.

The gene calls are TRBV4-3 and TRBJ2-1; 10 bases agree with TRBD2. CDR3 length: 16 residues. Germline lookup yields CDR1 LGHNA and CDR2 YSLEER. V lost 1 base and J lost 2; bases outside the gene matches: 2. The CDR3 is CASSQGLAGAYNEQFF. The CDR3 nucleotides read TGCGCCAGCAGCCAAGGGCTAGCGGGAGCCTACAATGAGCAGTTCTTC.

The gene calls are TRBV5-4 and TRBJ2-2; D gene ambiguous. The V and J ends lost 2 bases and 6 bases respectively, with 8 bases between them. The CDR3 length is 13 residues. Germline CDR1 and CDR2: SGHNT and YYREEE (reference sequence). CDR3 region: CASSFAVSGELFF. The CDR3, as DNA: TGTGCCAGCAGCTTTGCCGTGTCCGGGGAGCTGTTTTTT. Full variable domain (remainder filled in from reference TRBV5-4 and TRBJ2-2): ETGVTQSPTHLIKTRGQQVTLRCSSQSGHNTVSWYQQALGQGPQFIFQYYREEENGRGNFPPRFSGLQFPNYSSELNVNALELDDSALYLCASSFAVSGELFFGEGSRLTVL.

This rearrangement joins TRBV30 to TRBJ2-5; D is ambiguous. CDR1 is GTSNPN and CDR2 is SVGIG in the germline V gene (reference sequence). Trimming removed 2 bases from V and 4 bases from J, with 5 bases in between. CDR3 length: 11 amino acids. CDR3 amino acids: CAWSSGETQYF. DNA of the CDR3: TGTGCCTGGAGTTCGGGAGAGACCCAGTACTTC.

This clone appeared once. The chain joins TRBV30 to TRBJ1-2; the D is unclear. The V end was cut by 3 bases, the J end by 7 bases, with 15 bases between. CDR3 length: 13 residues. CDR1 and CDR2 (germline): GTSNPN, SVGIG (reference sequence). The CDR3, as DNA: TGTGCCTGGAGGGTCAGTCTACTAGGTGGCTACACCTTC. This codes for CAWRVSLLGGYTF.

V is TRBV13 and J is TRBJ1-1, with D uncertain. The CDR3 covers 15 residues. Germline V gene data show CDR1 as PRHDT and CDR2 as FYEKMQ (reference sequence). The V end was cut by 0 bases, the J end by 0 bases, with 8 bases between. CDR3 sequence (DNA): TGTGCCAGCAGCTTAGGAAGGATCATGAACACTGAAGCTTTCTTT. Residues: CASSLGRIMNTEAFF.

This clone showed up just a few times. The V and J genes are TRBV7-8 and TRBJ1-1; D not certain. This CDR3 spans 14 amino acids. Trimming shortened V by 1 base and J by 0 bases, and 6 bases separated the two germline ends. Germline V gives CDR1 SGHVS, CDR2 FQNEAQ. The CDR3 nucleotides are TGTGCCAGCAGCTTAGATACCATGAACACTGAAGCTTTCTTT. Amino acid sequence: CASSLDTMNTEAFF.

The J gene is TRBJ1-2, the V gene TRBV5-1, with D perhaps matching TRBD1 (5 bases). The CDR3 is made up of 12 amino acids. V lost 5 bases to trimming and J lost 5 bases, with 10 bases between them. Germline V CDR1 and CDR2: SGHRS, YFSETQ. The CDR3: CASRGEGYGYTF. The CDR3 region has the DNA TGCGCCAGCAGGGGGGAAGGGTATGGCTACACCTTC.

The chain is built from TRBV30 and TRBJ1-6; unclear D gene. Looked up from germline, CDR1 is GTSNPN and CDR2 is SVGIG (reference sequence). The CDR3 loop spans 12 amino acids. Trimming cost V 3 bases and J 5 bases, with 5 bases left between them. The CDR3 protein is CAWSGNNSPLHF. CDR3 coding DNA: TGTGCCTGGAGCGGAAATAATTCACCCCTCCACTTT.

CDR3: CASSVTRDSETQYF. The DNA of the CDR3 is TGTGCCAGCAGCGTAACTCGGGACTCCGAGACCCAGTACTTC. The chain combines TRBV9 with TRBJ2-5, with D possibly TRBD2 on 6 matching bases. CDR1 is SGDLS, CDR2 YYNGEE, per germline. The CDR3 contains 14 residues. V shed 1 base and J shed 5 bases, with 12 bases lying between them.

The V and J genes are TRBV7-9 and TRBJ1-1; D perhaps matches TRBD1 (5 bases). The V end lost 5 bases, the J end lost 3 bases, and 13 bases lay between the germline ends. The CDR3 runs 14 residues. Per the germline V gene, CDR1 is SEHNR and CDR2 is FQNEAQ (reference sequence). The CDR3 loop reads CASSPGAGDTEAFF. The CDR3 DNA is TGTGCCAGCAGCCCCGGGGCGGGGGACACTGAAGCTTTCTTT.

The V gene is TRBV10-3, the J gene TRBJ2-5, with TRBD2 matching over 7 bases. This CDR3 contains 15 residues. Germline lookup yields CDR1 ENHRY and CDR2 SYGVKD. V trimming: 5 bases; J trimming: 1 base; junction bases outside the gene matches: 7. CDR3 loop: CAISSISGLQETQYF. In DNA, the CDR3 is TGTGCCATCAGTTCTATTAGCGGGCTCCAAGAGACCCAGTACTTC.

This clone occurred a few times. In nucleotides, the CDR3 is TGCACCAGCAGCCAAGGGGGGGCTAGCGGGGACACCGGGGAGCTGTTTTTT. It yields the protein CTSSQGGASGDTGELFF. The genes are TRBV1 and TRBJ2-2; TRBD2 was called by the table and not checked on the DNA. TRBV1 is shown as a pseudogene. The CDR3 length is 17 residues.

This chain uses TRBV7-3 with TRBJ2-1; TRBD2 might be the D (6 bases). Germline-derived CDR1 and CDR2 are SGHTA and FQGTGA. The CDR3 length is 16 residues. V was shortened by 4 bases and J by 7 bases, with 20 bases between the two germline ends. As DNA, the CDR3 is TGTGCCAGCAGCTCCCGTGGGAGGCGGGGAGAAAATGAGCAGTTCTTC. Encoded protein: CASSSRGRRGENEQFF.

The J gene is TRBJ2-2, the V gene TRBV5-4; TRBD1 matches at 8 bases. The CDR3 sequence is 14 residues long. V trimming: 4 bases; J trimming: 6 bases; junction bases outside the gene matches: 5. The germline gives CDR1 SGHNT, CDR2 YYREEE (reference sequence). The CDR3 spells CASSLDRAPGELFF. CDR3 bases: TGTGCCAGCAGCCTGGACAGGGCTCCCGGGGAGCTGTTTTTT.

This chain joins TRBV14 and TRBJ1-4; no clear D gene. This CDR3 comprises 13 residues. The germline V gene has CDR1 SGHDN and CDR2 FVKESK. V was trimmed by 4 bases and J by 5 bases, leaving 8 bases between them. CDR3 in amino acids: CASSPQLNEKLFF. The CDR3 DNA reads as TGTGCCAGCAGCCCCCAGCTCAATGAAAAACTGTTTTTT. Combining the CDR3 with reference TRBV14 and TRBJ1-4 gives the whole variable domain EAGVTQFPSHSVIEKGQTVTLRCDPISGHDNLYWYRRVMGKEIKFLLHFVKESKQDESGMPNNRFLAERTGGTYSTLKVQPAELEDSGVYFCASSPQLNEKLFFGSGTQLSVL.